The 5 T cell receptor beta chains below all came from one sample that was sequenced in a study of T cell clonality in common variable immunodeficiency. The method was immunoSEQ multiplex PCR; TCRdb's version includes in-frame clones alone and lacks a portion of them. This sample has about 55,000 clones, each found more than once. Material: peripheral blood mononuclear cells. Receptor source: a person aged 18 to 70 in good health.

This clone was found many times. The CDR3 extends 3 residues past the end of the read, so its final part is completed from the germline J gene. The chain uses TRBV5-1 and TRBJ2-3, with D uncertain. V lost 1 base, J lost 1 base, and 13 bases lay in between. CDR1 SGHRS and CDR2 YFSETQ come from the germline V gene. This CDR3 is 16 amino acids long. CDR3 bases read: TGCGCCAGCAGCTTGTCCGATTTTCTAGGCACAGATACG. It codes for CASSLSDFLGTDT. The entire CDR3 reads CASSLSDFLGTDTQYF.

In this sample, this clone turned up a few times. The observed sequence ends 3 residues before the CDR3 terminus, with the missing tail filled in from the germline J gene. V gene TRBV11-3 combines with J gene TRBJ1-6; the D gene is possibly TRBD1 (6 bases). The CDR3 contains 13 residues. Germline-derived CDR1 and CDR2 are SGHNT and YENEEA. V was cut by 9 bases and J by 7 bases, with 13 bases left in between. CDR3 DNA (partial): TGTGCCAGGGAGGGGCAGGGGAATTCACCC. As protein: CAREGQGNSP. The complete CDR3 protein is CAREGQGNSPLHF.

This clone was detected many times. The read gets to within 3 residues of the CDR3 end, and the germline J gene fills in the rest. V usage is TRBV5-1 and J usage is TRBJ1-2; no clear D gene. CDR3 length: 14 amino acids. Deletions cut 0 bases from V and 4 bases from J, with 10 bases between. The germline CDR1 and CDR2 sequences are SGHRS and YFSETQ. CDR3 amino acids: CASSLGSGIYGYTF. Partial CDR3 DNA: TGCGCCAGCAGCTTGGGCAGCGGCATCTATGGC.

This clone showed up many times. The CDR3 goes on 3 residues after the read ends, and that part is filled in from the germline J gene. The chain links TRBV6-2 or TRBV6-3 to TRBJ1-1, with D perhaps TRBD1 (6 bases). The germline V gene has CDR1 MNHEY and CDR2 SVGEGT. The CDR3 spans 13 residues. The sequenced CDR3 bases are TGTGCCAGCAGGCGACAGGATCAACTCGAA. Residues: CASRRQDQLE. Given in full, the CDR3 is CASRRQDQLEAFF.

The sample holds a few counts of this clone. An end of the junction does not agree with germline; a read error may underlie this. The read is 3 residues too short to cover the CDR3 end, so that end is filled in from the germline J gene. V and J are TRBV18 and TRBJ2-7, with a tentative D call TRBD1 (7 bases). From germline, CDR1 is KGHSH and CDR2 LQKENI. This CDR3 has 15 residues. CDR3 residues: CVSSLAGTAMYEQYF. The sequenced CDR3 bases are TGTGTCAGCTCACTAGCCGGGACAGCCATGTACGAG.